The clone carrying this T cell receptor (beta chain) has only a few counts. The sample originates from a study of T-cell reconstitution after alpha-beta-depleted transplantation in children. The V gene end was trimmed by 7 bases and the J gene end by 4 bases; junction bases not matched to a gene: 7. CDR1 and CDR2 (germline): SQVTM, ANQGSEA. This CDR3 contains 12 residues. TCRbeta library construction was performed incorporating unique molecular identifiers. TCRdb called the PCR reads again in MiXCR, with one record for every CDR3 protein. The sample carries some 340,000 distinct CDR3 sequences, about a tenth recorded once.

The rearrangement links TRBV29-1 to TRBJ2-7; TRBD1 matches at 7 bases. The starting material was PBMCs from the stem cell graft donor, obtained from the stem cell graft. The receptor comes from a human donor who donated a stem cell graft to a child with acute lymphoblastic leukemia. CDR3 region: CSAWDSLYEQYF. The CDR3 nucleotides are TGCAGCGCTTGGGACAGCCTATACGAGCAGTACTTC.